This T cell receptor beta chain is drawn from a study of blood T cells in healthy people across ages. Study results and caveats: Researchers judged that diversity estimates from one million T cells fell short of true values.

Caucasian individuals from Russia who were healthy and aged 6 to 90 acted as donors. Each sample had at least 6.5 million PBMCs isolated. Combining a sample-barcoded 5' primer with a J-beta primer mix, a second PCR ran for about 7 to 12 cycles. The template-switch adaptor, which had 12 random nucleotides, put a tag on each cDNA molecule. Each CDR3 protein is one row after TCRdb ran MiXCR on the 5' RACE reads. Among 700,000 to 1,000,000 distinct CDR3 sequences listed, under 45% were seen once. Comment on this clonotype: The antigen remains undetermined.

V gave up 4 bases and J gave up 12 bases; unmatched junction bases: 15. Germline V lookup: CDR1 LGHNA, CDR2 YSLEER. This CDR3 region has 17 residues. This TCR came from a man between 60 and 75 years old in good health. Sequencing used blood. The rearrangement joins TRBV4-3 to TRBJ2-1; TRBD2 agrees at 13 bases. The CDR3 region is CASSPTILAGGPSGQFF. CDR3 DNA sequence: TGCGCCAGCAGCCCAACAATACTAGCGGGGGGGCCTAGTGGGCAGTTCTTC.